The rows below give T cell receptor beta chains drawn from one sample of a study of cytomegalovirus exposure and HLA in healthy donors. The method was immunoSEQ multiplex PCR; TCRdb's version includes in-frame clones alone and lacks a portion of them. This sample carries about 130,000 clones, 94% of them seen once, and the ten largest clones take 1.8%. Input material: PBMCs. These TCRs come from a man younger than 35 in good health and CMV-seropositive. Each CDR3 is given with its conserved first and last residue. The D gene is left open where the match is weak. For some rows the clone size is stated as once, few or many, or as a class when expanded; others skip it.

abundance | d_gene | j_gene | v_gene | CDR3aa | CDR3nt
. | . | TRBJ1-2 | TRBV5-1 | CASTNRVDGYTF | TGCGCCAGCACAAACAGGGTAGATGGCTACACCTTC
. | TRBD1 | TRBJ2-5 | TRBV5-4 | CASSGGQGGGETQYF | TGTGCCAGCAGCGGGGGACAGGGGGGTGGAGAGACCCAGTACTTC
few | . | TRBJ2-2 | TRBV9 | CASSVAGVGTGELFF | TGTGCCAGCAGCGTAGCGGGAGTCGGCACCGGGGAGCTGTTTTTT
. | TRBD1 | TRBJ2-5 | TRBV5-1 | CASSRGTGQETQYF | TGCGCCAGCAGCCGCGGGACAGGACAAGAGACCCAGTACTTC
. | . | TRBJ1-4 | TRBV28 | CASSWGAATNEKLFF | TGTGCCAGCAGTTGGGGAGCTGCAACTAATGAAAAACTGTTTTTT
. | TRBD2 | TRBJ2-5 | TRBV9 | CASSPGAGVETQYF | TGTGCCAGCAGCCCGGGCGCGGGAGTGGAGACCCAGTACTTC
. | . | TRBJ2-3 | TRBV5-1 | CASTAGESTDTQYF | TGCGCCAGCACGGCCGGGGAATCCACAGATACGCAGTATTTT
. | . | TRBJ1-2 | TRBV5-4 | CASSSGGEGSYGYTF | TGTGCCAGCAGCTCCGGGGGGGAGGGGAGCTATGGCTACACCTTC
few | TRBD1 | TRBJ1-6 | TRBV18 | CASSPEGQGTPLHF | TGTGCCAGCTCACCGGAGGGACAGGGGACACCCCTCCACTTT
. | . | TRBJ1-2 | TRBV6-6 | CASSSSFNYGYTF | TGTGCCAGCTCATCCAGTTTTAACTATGGCTACACCTTC
once | . | TRBJ2-5 | TRBV2 | CASAQREETQYF | TGTGCCAGCGCCCAGCGTGAAGAGACCCAGTACTTC
once | . | TRBJ1-3 | TRBV6-6 | CASSYSLGRGNTIYF | TGTGCCAGCAGTTACTCCCTGGGCAGAGGAAACACCATATATTTT
. | TRBD1 | TRBJ1-2 | TRBV7-2 | CASSLRQGAEGYTF | TGTGCCAGCAGCTTACGGCAGGGGGCGGAGGGCTACACCTTC
once | TRBD1 | TRBJ1-2 | TRBV5-4 | CASSLGDRGPVDYGYTF | TGTGCCAGCAGCTTAGGGGACAGGGGGCCGGTTGACTATGGCTACACCTTC
. | TRBD2 | TRBJ2-7 | TRBV29-1 | CSALAGGGEQYF | TGCAGCGCTCTAGCGGGAGGAGGCGAGCAGTACTTC
. | TRBD2 | TRBJ2-7 | TRBV2 | CASGLAVFYEQYF | TGTGCCAGCGGACTAGCCGTATTCTACGAGCAGTACTTC
. | TRBD2 | TRBJ2-5 | TRBV19 | CASSPRLAGGETQYF | TGTGCCAGTAGTCCCCGACTAGCGGGAGGGGAGACCCAGTACTTC
. | TRBD1 | TRBJ2-5 | TRBV9 | CASSVVGGTGQETQYF | TGTGCCAGCAGCGTAGTAGGAGGGACAGGCCAAGAGACCCAGTACTTC
. | TRBD2 | TRBJ2-1 | TRBV9 | CASSVSGTYAAAYNEQFF | TGTGCCAGCAGCGTAAGCGGGACTTACGCCGCCGCCTACAATGAGCAGTTCTTC
. | TRBD1 | TRBJ1-4 | TRBV19 | CASRGGATNEKLFF | TGTGCCAGTCGAGGGGGCGCCACTAATGAAAAACTGTTTTTT
. | . | TRBJ2-7 | TRBV10-3 | CAISDAGATSEQYF | TGTGCCATCAGTGATGCGGGGGCCACGTCCGAGCAGTACTTC
. | . | TRBJ2-6 | TRBV2 | CASSSGAGANVLTF | TGTGCCAGCAGTTCAGGGGCCGGGGCCAACGTCCTGACTTTC
. | . | TRBJ1-1 | TRBV5-1 | CASSLGFGGDTEAFF | TGCGCCAGCAGCTTAGGATTCGGAGGGGACACTGAAGCTTTCTTT
. | TRBD1 | TRBJ2-5 | TRBV2 | CASRVTGGVKETQYF | TGTGCCAGCAGGGTCACAGGGGGTGTAAAAGAGACCCAGTACTTC
. | . | TRBJ2-1 | TRBV4-1 | CASSAGTLMVGEQFF | TGCGCCAGCAGCGCCGGGACTCTTATGGTGGGCGAGCAGTTCTTC
. | TRBD2 | TRBJ2-1 | TRBV5-1 | CASSLGNSGRADEQFF | TGCGCCAGCAGCCTGGGGAATAGCGGGAGGGCGGATGAGCAGTTCTTC